The 27 T cell receptor beta chains below come from one sample, sequenced in a study of blood T cells in healthy people across ages. Next came a second PCR, run for 7 to 11 cycles, which used a sample-barcoded 5' primer along with a J-beta primer mix. Via MiXCR, TCRdb re-called the 5' RACE reads, giving one row per CDR3 protein. The profile shows roughly 680,000 distinct CDR3 sequences, around 45% of them singletons. Sample: blood. The receptors here all came from a woman aged 60-75 years in good health.

This clonotype has more than one count but fewer than ten. The chain combines TRBV7-2 with TRBJ1-2; D is undetermined. Germline V gene data show CDR1 as SGHTA and CDR2 as FQGNSA. Deletions cut 6 bases from V and 2 bases from J, with 22 bases between. This CDR3 has 17 residues. CDR3 coding DNA: TGTGCCAGCAGTTTCACCGGGGTGCCGAAGACGAACTATGGCTACACCTTC. This gives the protein CASSFTGVPKTNYGYTF.

This chain links TRBV12-3 or TRBV12-4 with TRBJ2-1, with 8 bases fitting TRBD2. V shed 6 bases, J shed 6 bases, and the junction held 7 bases outside the gene matches. This CDR3 is 14 amino acids long. The CDR3 region has the DNA TGTGCCAGCAGCCAAAGCGGGAGTCTCAATGAGCAGTTCTTC. Protein product: CASSQSGSLNEQFF.

In regard to this clonotype: Just one base apart from a much larger clone, this may be a read error. The V gene is TRBV7-9, the J gene TRBJ1-1; no clear D gene. Trimming removed 3 bases from V and 4 bases from J, with 3 bases in between. CDR1 and CDR2 from the germline V gene are SEHNR and FQNEAQ (reference sequence). This CDR3 contains 11 residues. Here the CDR3 DNA reads TGTGCCAGCAGCTTTGCCACTGAAGCTTTCTTT. Translation gives CASSFATEAFF. Full variable domain (rest looked up from reference TRBV7-9 and TRBJ1-1): DTGVSQNPRHKITKRGQNVTFRCDPISEHNRLYWYRQTLGQGPEFLTYFQNEAQLEKSRLLSDRFSAERPKGSFSTLEIQRTEQGDSAMYLCASSFATEAFFGQGTRLTVV.

This clonotype was counted only a few times. Here the CDR3 DNA reads TGCAGTGCCCTTAGGAGTGCTAGCGGGAGGAACGAGCAGTACTTC. Amino acid sequence: CSALRSASGRNEQYF. The chain carries TRBV20-1 and TRBJ2-7; 11 nucleotides agree with TRBD2. The trim removed 6 bases at V and 5 bases at J, leaving 12 bases unmatched. The CDR3 spans 15 residues. CDR1 DFQATT and CDR2 SNEGSKA come from the germline V gene (reference sequence).

This clonotype was seen repeatedly, ten times or more. The rearrangement joins TRBV20-1 to TRBJ2-5; D unclear. This CDR3 contains 11 residues. Germline loops: CDR1 DFQATT, CDR2 SNEGSKA (reference sequence). The V end was cut by 6 bases, the J end by 0 bases, with 5 bases between. The CDR3 here is CSAWDQETQYF. The CDR3 coding sequence is TGCAGTGCCTGGGACCAAGAGACCCAGTACTTC.

The V call is TRBV12-3 or TRBV12-4, the J call TRBJ1-1; D remains unclear. The CDR3 covers 13 residues. Trimming pared 2 bases from V and 5 bases from J, leaving 9 bases between. CDR3 sequence (DNA): TGTGCCAGCAGTTTATGGGGAGGGACTGAAGCTTTCTTT. Amino acid sequence: CASSLWGGTEAFF.

The chain couples TRBV7-9 to TRBJ2-5, with D hard to call. The CDR3 runs 13 residues. CDR1 SEHNR and CDR2 FQNEAQ come from the germline V gene (reference sequence). Between the trimmed V and J ends, which lost 5 bases and 5 bases, there was a span of 12 bases. The CDR3 sequence is CASSVDDWETQYF. DNA of the CDR3: TGTGCCAGCAGCGTTGACGACTGGGAGACCCAGTACTTC.

This clonotype was detected only a few times. The chain links TRBV4-3 to TRBJ1-6, with 9 bases that match TRBD1. This CDR3 is built from 15 residues. Per germline, CDR1 LGHNA and CDR2 YSLEER. V shed 1 base and J 10 bases; nucleotides not matched to a gene: 5. As DNA, the CDR3 is TGCGCCAGCAGCCAAGGGGGACAGGGTGTGTCACCCCTCCACTTT. This gives the protein CASSQGGQGVSPLHF.

This clonotype came up a few times. The gene calls are TRBV20-1 and TRBJ2-7; D might be TRBD2 (6 bases). The V and J ends lost 5 bases and 5 bases respectively, with 19 bases between them. From germline, CDR1 is DFQATT and CDR2 SNEGSKA (reference sequence). The CDR3 loop spans 14 amino acids. The CDR3 DNA follows: TGCAGTGCTCGCCCGGCAGGGAAGCGGGACGAGCAGTACTTC. This codes for CSARPAGKRDEQYF.

This clonotype has more than one count but fewer than ten. The chain carries TRBV20-1 and TRBJ2-3; 8 bases map to TRBD2. V dropped 4 bases and J dropped 2; count of bases not matched to a gene: 5. Germline CDR1 DFQATT, CDR2 SNEGSKA (reference sequence). The CDR3 runs to 14 residues. CDR3 nucleotides: TGCAGTGCTATCCCGGGAGGGTACACAGATACGCAGTATTTT. Encoded protein: CSAIPGGYTDTQYF.

The chain is built from TRBV9 and TRBJ2-2, with D perhaps matching TRBD1 or TRBD2 (5 bases each). Germline V CDR1 and CDR2: SGDLS, YYNGEE. This CDR3 contains 15 residues. The ends were cut back, 0 bases at V and 2 bases at J, with 8 bases in the middle. CDR3 residues: CASSVVGDNTGELFF. CDR3 nucleotides: TGTGCCAGCAGCGTAGTTGGGGACAACACCGGGGAGCTGTTTTTT.

V and J are TRBV20-1 and TRBJ1-1; D not resolved. V was pared by 1 base and J by 1 base, with 13 bases between. This CDR3 has 15 amino acids. Germline CDR1 reads DFQATT; CDR2 reads SNEGSKA (reference sequence). The CDR3 DNA reads TGCAGTGCTAGAGCCTGGGGAGCTGGGAACACTGAAGCTTTCTTT. It codes for CSARAWGAGNTEAFF.

J is TRBJ2-1 and V is TRBV3-1; perhaps TRBD2 as D (5 bases). Germline CDR1 is LGHDT and CDR2 is YNNKEL (reference sequence). The V end was cut by 0 bases, the J end by 9 bases, with 9 bases between. This CDR3 spans 13 amino acids. CDR3: CASSQDGLGEQFF. The CDR3 nucleotides read TGTGCCAGCAGCCAAGACGGACTGGGTGAGCAGTTCTTC.

J is TRBJ2-3 and V is TRBV2; TRBD2 aligns across 10 bases. The junction had 10 bases not matched to a gene; V was cut back by 5 bases and J by 5 bases. Germline CDR1 and CDR2: SNHLY and FYNNEI. The CDR3 is made up of 16 amino acids. This chain's CDR3 is CASSHGLAVTLDTQYF. The CDR3 DNA sequence: TGTGCCAGCAGTCATGGACTAGCGGTGACATTAGATACGCAGTATTTT.

The chain couples TRBV12-3 or TRBV12-4 to TRBJ1-2; possible D gene TRBD1, 6 bases. The CDR3 totals 15 residues. V was trimmed by 5 bases and J by 4 bases, leaving 17 bases between them. The CDR3 region has the DNA TGTGCCAGCAGTCGAGCAGGGGCGGACCCCTATGGCTACACCTTC. Translated, it gives CASSRAGADPYGYTF.

The sample holds a few counts of this clonotype. The gene calls are TRBV6-2 or TRBV6-3 and TRBJ2-3, with 11 positions matching TRBD2. The germline gives CDR1 MNHEY, CDR2 SVGEGT. Trimming cost V 6 bases and J 0 bases; bases outside gene matches: 8. This CDR3 region has 17 residues. Here the CDR3 reads CASSWPSGRPSTDTQYF. The CDR3 DNA reads as TGTGCCAGCAGCTGGCCTAGCGGGAGGCCTAGCACAGATACGCAGTATTTT.

The chain combines TRBV20-1 with TRBJ1-6; 7 nucleotides align to TRBD1. Trimming cost V 3 bases and J 5 bases; bases outside gene matches: 7. The CDR3 loop spans 15 amino acids. Germline lookup yields CDR1 DFQATT and CDR2 SNEGSKA (reference sequence). The CDR3 protein is CSASDRVFNNSPLHF. In DNA, the CDR3 is TGCAGTGCTAGCGACAGGGTCTTTAATAATTCACCCCTCCACTTT.

This rearrangement joins TRBV3-1 to TRBJ2-3, with D hard to call. There are 15 residues in the CDR3. CDR1 and CDR2 (germline): LGHDT, YNNKEL (reference sequence). V lost 3 bases to trimming and J lost 0 bases, with 10 bases between them. The CDR3 sequence is CASSQGGSSTDTQYF. CDR3 DNA sequence: TGTGCCAGCAGCCAGGGCGGTTCGAGCACAGATACGCAGTATTTT.

This clonotype was observed a handful of times. The chain employs TRBV7-2 and TRBJ2-5; 8 bases fit TRBD1. This CDR3 contains 15 residues. Per germline, CDR1 SGHTA and CDR2 FQGNSA. The V gene end was trimmed by 5 bases and the J gene end by 5 bases; junction bases not matched to a gene: 10. The CDR3 DNA follows: TGTGCCAGCAGCCGAATCCGGACAGGGTGGGAGACCCAGTACTTC. Protein: CASSRIRTGWETQYF.

This clonotype was picked up a small number of times. The chain recombines TRBV10-3 with TRBJ2-5, with 10 positions matching TRBD1. The J call may be in error: the DNA end matches TRBJ2-7 better. The CDR3 is 14 amino acids. Germline values: CDR1 ENHRY, CDR2 SYGVKD. In DNA, the CDR3 is TGTGCCATCAGTGACTGGACAGGGGGCTACGAGCAGTACTTC. This sequence encodes CAISDWTGGYEQYF.

This clonotype was detected many times. The CDR3 region is CASNPSERTSYNEQFF. In DNA form, the CDR3 reads TGTGCCAGCAACCCCTCGGAGCGAACCTCCTACAATGAGCAGTTCTTC. The chain couples TRBV7-2 to TRBJ2-1; D is undetermined. The germline CDR1 and CDR2 sequences are SGHTA and FQGNSA. V lost 7 bases and J lost 0, with 16 bases in between. This CDR3 spans 16 amino acids.

V is TRBV28 and J is TRBJ2-3, with a possible D match to TRBD1 (6 bases). The CDR3 sequence is 15 residues long. The germline V gene has CDR1 MDHEN and CDR2 SYDVKM. Trimming cost V 7 bases and J 0 bases, with 14 bases left between them. The DNA for the CDR3 is TGTGCCAGCACCAGAGGGGGACCTAGCACAGATACGCAGTATTTT. Translation gives CASTRGGPSTDTQYF.

The chain recombines TRBV28 with TRBJ2-5; 13 bases are a match to TRBD2. Germline V gives CDR1 MDHEN, CDR2 SYDVKM. The CDR3 contains 15 residues. Losses at the gene ends were 6 bases for V and 2 bases for J; bases not matched to a gene: 3. The CDR3 loop reads CASSTSGRGQETQYF. CDR3 sequence (DNA): TGTGCCAGCAGCACTAGCGGGAGGGGGCAAGAGACCCAGTACTTC.

The chain recombines TRBV5-1 with TRBJ2-3; maybe TRBD1 (7 bases). The germline V gene has CDR1 SGHRS and CDR2 YFSETQ. Deletions cut 5 bases from V and 3 bases from J, with 16 bases between. The CDR3 consists of 15 residues. The CDR3 sequence: CASRRTGEETDTQYF. The DNA of the CDR3 is TGCGCCAGCAGGAGAACAGGGGAGGAGACAGATACGCAGTATTTT.

A word on this clonotype: The junction departs from germline at one end; a sequencing error may be responsible. V is TRBV10-3 and J is TRBJ2-6; D remains ambiguous. Germline lookup yields CDR1 ENHRY and CDR2 SYGVKD. The CDR3 totals 14 residues. The CDR3 DNA is TGTGCCGTCAGGCTTTCCTCTGGGGCCAACGTCCTGACTTTC. Protein sequence: CAVRLSSGANVLTF.

This chain connects TRBV11-2 to TRBJ2-1; 9 bases match TRBD2. The V gene end was trimmed by 5 bases and the J gene end by 0 bases; junction bases not matched to a gene: 5. There are 16 residues in the CDR3. Germline-derived CDR1 and CDR2 are SGHAT and FQNNGV. The chain's CDR3 is CASSGRLAVSYNEQFF. DNA for the CDR3: TGTGCCAGCAGCGGACGACTAGCGGTCTCCTACAATGAGCAGTTCTTC.

The V call is TRBV11-1, the J call TRBJ2-7, with 7 bases fitting TRBD1. V lost 5 bases to trimming and J lost 2 bases; unmatched junction nucleotides: 9. This CDR3 is 15 amino acids long. Germline V lookup: CDR1 SGHAT, CDR2 FQDESV (reference sequence). The chain's CDR3 is CASSPNRDRTYEQYF. The CDR3 DNA follows: TGTGCCAGCAGCCCGAACCGGGACAGAACCTACGAGCAGTACTTC.